This T cell receptor beta chain was identified in a study of cytotoxic CD8 clonotypes in ibrutinib-treated CLL. The study, taken as a whole, reports: Higher circulating CD8+ T-cell counts strongly accompanied higher baseline clonality, above age-matched healthy donors.

Germline V gene lookup returns CDR1 SNHLY and CDR2 FYNNEI. The CDR3 length is 16 residues. The trim removed 4 bases at V and 8 bases at J, leaving 11 bases unmatched. This clone was seen only once. Its antigen is still unknown. Sequencing was performed with immunoSEQ multiplex PCR; in TCRdb, only in-frame clones are kept and a portion is missing. Of around 60,000 clones in the sample, roughly 71% were seen once. The chain is built from TRBV2 and TRBJ2-1; TRBD2 aligns across 10 bases. This sequence was found in a human donor with chronic lymphocytic leukemia. The specimen comprised PBMCs, sampled after 12 months of ibrutinib treatment. As DNA, the CDR3 is TGTGCCAGCAGTGGAGGGGGACTAGCGCGACGGGATGAGCAGTTCTTC. It specifies CASSGGGLARRDEQFF.